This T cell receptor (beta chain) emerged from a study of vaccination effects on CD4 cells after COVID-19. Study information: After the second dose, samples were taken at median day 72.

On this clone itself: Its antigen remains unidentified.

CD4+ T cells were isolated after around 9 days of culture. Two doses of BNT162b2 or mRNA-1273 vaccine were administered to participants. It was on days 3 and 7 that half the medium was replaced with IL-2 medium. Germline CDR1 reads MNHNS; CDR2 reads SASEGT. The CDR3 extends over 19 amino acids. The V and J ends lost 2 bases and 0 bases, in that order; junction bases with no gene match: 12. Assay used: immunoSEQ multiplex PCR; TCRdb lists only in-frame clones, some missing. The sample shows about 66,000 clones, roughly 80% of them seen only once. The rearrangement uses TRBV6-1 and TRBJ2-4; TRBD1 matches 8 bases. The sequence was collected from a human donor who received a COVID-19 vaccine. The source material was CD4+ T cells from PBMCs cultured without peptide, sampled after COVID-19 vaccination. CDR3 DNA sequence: TGTGCCAGCAGTGAAAAGGACAGGGAGGTCCGATTAGCCAAAAACATTCAGTACTTC. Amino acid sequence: CASSEKDREVRLAKNIQYF.